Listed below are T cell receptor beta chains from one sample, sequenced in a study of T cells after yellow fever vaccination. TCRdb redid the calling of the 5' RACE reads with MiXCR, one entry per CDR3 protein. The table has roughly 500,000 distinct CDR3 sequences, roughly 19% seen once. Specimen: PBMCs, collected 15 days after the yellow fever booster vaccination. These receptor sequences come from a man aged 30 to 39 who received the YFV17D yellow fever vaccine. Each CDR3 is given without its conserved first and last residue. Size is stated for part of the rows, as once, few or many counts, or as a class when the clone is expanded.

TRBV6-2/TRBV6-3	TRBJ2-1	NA	ASSYVTSGHEQF
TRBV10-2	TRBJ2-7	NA	ASSVGSRGYEQY
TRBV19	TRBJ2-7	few	ASSRSGVGPGQY
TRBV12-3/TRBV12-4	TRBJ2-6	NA	ASSLSTSGRQSGANVLT
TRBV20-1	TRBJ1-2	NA	SARPPGAYGYT
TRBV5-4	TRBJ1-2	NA	ASSLVSGGAVGYT
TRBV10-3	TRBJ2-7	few	AISPRGDEQY
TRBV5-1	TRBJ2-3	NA	ASTLTGLTDTQY
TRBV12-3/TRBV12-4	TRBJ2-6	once	ASSLTAPGANVLT
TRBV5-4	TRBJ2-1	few	ASSLAWSGGNEQF
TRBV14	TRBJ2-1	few	ASSQGIWDNEQF
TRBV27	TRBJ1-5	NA	ASSQIRGGQPQH
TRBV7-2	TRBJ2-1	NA	ASRISGLEQF
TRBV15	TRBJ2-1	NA	ATSRSRGSYNEQF
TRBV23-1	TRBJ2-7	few	ASSQRGLGYEQY
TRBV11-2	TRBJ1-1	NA	ASSLAAEGTEAF
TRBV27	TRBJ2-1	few	ASSLSPGLGDEQF